Given below is one T cell receptor beta chain in context. Its matching antigen is unknown. This PCR relied on a set of 60 Vbeta primers and 13 Jbeta primers. The repertoire was sequenced with immunoSEQ multiplex PCR; TCRdb's copy has only in-frame clones and lacks some. The sample lists about 130,000 clones, more than 70% occurring once. This sample is part of a study of cytomegalovirus exposure and HLA in healthy donors. Study context: Most genotyped donors, roughly 80% of 350 to 500, had Caucasian-associated genetic ancestry.

This CDR3 is built from 18 residues. CDR1 is SGDLS, CDR2 YYNGEE, per germline. The V end was cut by 3 bases, the J end by 0 bases, with 16 bases between. The study's findings and limits: The likely origin of a cluster of highly shared sequence variants was a sequencing artifact. Three of the chains that were CMV-associated were confirmed in vitro to be specific for CMV antigens.

The sequence came from a man aged 30-40 years in good health and CMV-seronegative. The sample consisted of PBMCs. V and J are TRBV9 and TRBJ2-6; D is possibly TRBD2 (7 bases). The DNA for the CDR3 is TGTGCCAGCAGCGCCTTGGGGGGGCTTAGCTCTGGGGCCAACGTCCTGACTTTC. Protein product: CASSALGGLSSGANVLTF.